This TCR beta chain is drawn from a study of T-cell reconstitution after alpha-beta-depleted transplantation in children. This clonotype turned up a few times. Its antigen remains unknown. Study conclusions and caveats: Some patients showed high day-60 TCRbeta diversity, which derived from surviving recipient T cells and thymic progenitors. One year after transplant, T-cell counts and diversity came mostly from newly produced T cells.

Unique molecular identifiers were used to barcode this TCRbeta library. TCRdb re-derived calls from the PCR reads in MiXCR, one entry per CDR3 protein. Of about 610,000 distinct CDR3 sequences in the sample, 25% to 30% are singletons; the top ten hold 30% to 45%. The CDR3 has 16 residues. Germline CDR1 reads SGHRS; CDR2 reads YFSETQ. V was clipped by 0 bases and J by 4 bases, with 15 bases between them. The J gene is TRBJ2-3, the V gene TRBV5-1; perhaps D is TRBD1 or TRBD2 (5 bases each). The sequence derives from a boy in the first two years of life with Wiskott-Aldrich syndrome, due to receive a stem cell transplant. Sequencing was performed on PBMCs, taken before TCRalphabeta/CD19-depleted stem cell transplant. The CDR3 reads CASSLVGRDGADTQYF. The CDR3 DNA is TGCGCCAGCAGCTTGGTAGGCAGGGACGGGGCAGATACGCAGTATTTT.